The T cell receptor beta chain under discussion was sequenced for a study of T cells in localized non-small cell lung cancer. The protocol was immunoSEQ multiplex PCR, while the TCRdb copy is restricted to in-frame clones and leaves out a portion. The sample contains some 33,000 clones, over 75% of which appear only once. Study results and caveats: Paired adjacent lung recovered a median roughly 54 of the top 100 tumor clones. Uninvolved adjacent lung had more T cell clonality than any other tissue, topping tumor. Those with higher blood T cell density had longer overall survival. Multi-region tumor sequencing was not done, so intratumor heterogeneity could not be excluded.

Trimming took 2 bases from V and 0 from J, leaving 8 bases between them. The germline V gene has CDR1 MNHEY and CDR2 SVGAGI. The CDR3 is 14 residues long. Concerning this clone itself: What it binds is unknown.

Here the sequenced sample was peripheral blood, taken before any cancer treatment. This sequence was found in a male donor aged 60 or over with stage III squamous cell lung carcinoma. The chain joins TRBV6-5 to TRBJ2-7; no clear D gene. The CDR3 bases are TGTGCCAGCAGTTACGTGTCTAGCTCCTACGAGCAGTACTTC. Protein sequence: CASSYVSSSYEQYF.